The clone carrying this TCR beta chain was recorded a few times. The target antigen is unknown. This sample also contains other DNA sequences that code for the same CDR3. Sequencing was performed with immunoSEQ multiplex PCR; in TCRdb, only in-frame clones are kept and a portion is missing. This sample has 800,000 to 1,200,000 clones; 75% to 80% occur once, and the top ten carry more than 0.45%. This CDR3 is built from 11 residues. Germline CDR1 DFQATT, CDR2 SNEGSKA (reference sequence). The V end lost 0 bases, the J end lost 3 bases, and 2 bases lay between the germline ends. This record belongs to a study of shared clonotypes between healthy human individuals. Broader study findings: Deeper or shallower sequencing was expected to change how clonotypes are shared among donors.

This rearrangement joins TRBV20-1 to TRBJ1-2; D gene ambiguous. This TCR was sampled from a man aged 18 to 29 in good health. Some clones in this sample may be carry-over from other donors' samples. Sequencing was performed on memory CD4+ T cells from PBMCs. Described subset: CD45RA-negative fraction. The CDR3 region is CSAREDYGYTF. For the CDR3, the DNA is TGCAGTGCTAGAGAAGACTATGGCTACACCTTC.